Presented here are 16 T cell receptor beta chains from one specimen sequenced in a study of blood T cell repertoires in COVID-19. Here immunoSEQ multiplex PCR was the method, and the copy in TCRdb shows in-frame clones only, minus some. This sample carries 250,000 to 400,000 clones, 70% to 90% of them seen once, and the ten largest clones take approximately 5.3%. The sequenced sample was PBMCs or T cells enriched from blood (not recorded which). The receptors here all came from a woman under 40 who had recovered from COVID-19.

V is TRBV7-9 and J is TRBJ1-3; TRBD1 might be the D (6 bases). Germline V CDR1 and CDR2: SEHNR, FQNEAQ (reference sequence). V was cut by 5 bases and J by 0 bases, with 14 bases left in between. The CDR3 runs 16 residues. The CDR3 region is CASSGGGADSGNTIYF. The CDR3 DNA follows: TGTGCCAGCAGCGGAGGGGGGGCAGACTCTGGAAACACCATATATTTT.

V is TRBV24-1 and J is TRBJ2-2; D not resolved. This CDR3 region has 14 residues. With 9 bases removed from V and 3 bases from J, the gap between germline ends came to 13 bases. Germline V lookup: CDR1 KGHDR, CDR2 SFDVKD. CDR3 nucleotides: TGTGCCACCTCGCCCTTTAGTGACACCGGGGAGCTGTTTTTT. This gives the protein CATSPFSDTGELFF.

The chain joins TRBV6-2 or TRBV6-3 to TRBJ1-5, with 11 bases matching TRBD1. The CDR3 has 15 amino acids. V dropped 4 bases and J dropped 6; count of bases not matched to a gene: 5. Looked up from germline, CDR1 is MNHEY and CDR2 is SVGEGT. CDR3 nucleotide sequence: TGTGCCAGCAGTTCGGACAGGGGGCTATTTCAGCCCCAGCATTTT. Residues: CASSSDRGLFQPQHF.

In this sample, this clone turned up a few times. The V and J genes are TRBV6-5 and TRBJ1-2; D gene unclear. Deletions cut 2 bases from V and 2 bases from J, with 3 bases between. This CDR3 is built from 12 residues. Looked up from germline, CDR1 is MNHEY and CDR2 is SVGAGI. The CDR3, as DNA: TGTGCCAGCAGTTACAGCAACTATGGCTACACCTTC. Protein: CASSYSNYGYTF.

The rearrangement joins TRBV29-1 to TRBJ1-1, with TRBD1 matching 7 bases. V shed 4 bases and J 1 base; nucleotides not matched to a gene: 3. Germline V gene data show CDR1 as SQVTM and CDR2 as ANQGSEA. The CDR3 is 13 amino acids. The CDR3 sequence is CSVAQGTNTEAFF. The CDR3 DNA is TGCAGCGTTGCACAGGGGACGAACACTGAAGCTTTCTTT.

The chain combines TRBV24-1 with TRBJ2-3; D unresolved. Germline-derived CDR1 and CDR2 are KGHDR and SFDVKD. The CDR3 contains 16 residues. V dropped 2 bases and J dropped 4 bases, with 15 bases sitting between them. DNA for the CDR3: TGTGCCACCAGTGATTCCGAGACATGGCAGTCAGATACGCAGTATTTT. Amino acids: CATSDSETWQSDTQYF.

The gene calls are TRBV27 and TRBJ2-2; D remains ambiguous. Looked up from germline, CDR1 is MNHEY and CDR2 is SMNVEV (reference sequence). The CDR3 spans 14 residues. Trimming removed 2 bases at V and 0 bases at J, with 4 bases between. The CDR3 region is CASSLQSNTGELFF. CDR3 nucleotides: TGTGCCAGCAGTTTACAATCGAACACCGGGGAGCTGTTTTTT.

V is TRBV5-1 and J is TRBJ2-1; 7 positions agree with TRBD1. The germline V gene encodes CDR1 SGHRS and CDR2 YFSETQ. This CDR3 has 14 amino acids. V gave up 0 bases and J gave up 9 bases; unmatched junction bases: 6. The CDR3 loop is CASSLEAGGPEQFF. CDR3 nucleotide sequence: TGCGCCAGCAGCTTGGAGGCAGGGGGACCTGAGCAGTTCTTC.

J is TRBJ2-2 and V is TRBV5-1, with 8 bases identical to TRBD2. The CDR3 contains 16 residues. CDR1 SGHRS and CDR2 YFSETQ come from the germline V gene. V lost 0 bases and J lost 3; bases outside the gene matches: 4. The CDR3: CASSLEERGYTGELFF. CDR3 bases: TGCGCCAGCAGCTTGGAGGAGCGGGGGTACACCGGGGAGCTGTTTTTT.

V usage is TRBV30 and J usage is TRBJ2-7; maybe TRBD2 (5 bases). With 2 bases removed from V and 3 bases from J, the gap between germline ends came to 11 bases. This CDR3 contains 13 residues. Germline CDR1 reads GTSNPN; CDR2 reads SVGIG (reference sequence). The CDR3 loop reads CAWSSGGYYEQYF. CDR3 nucleotide sequence: TGTGCCTGGAGTAGCGGCGGATACTACGAGCAGTACTTC.

The V gene is TRBV25-1, the J gene TRBJ1-6; TRBD1 might be the D (5 bases). CDR3 length: 15 residues. V was shortened by 1 base and J by 9 bases, with 13 bases between the two germline ends. CDR1 and CDR2 from the germline V gene are MGHDK and SYGVNS. CDR3 residues: CASSEFRGGSSPLHF. As DNA, the CDR3 is TGTGCCAGCAGTGAATTTCGGGGGGGGAGTTCACCCCTCCACTTT.

The chain links TRBV6-6 to TRBJ2-7, with TRBD1 identical over 9 bases. The CDR3 is 14 amino acids. CDR1 and CDR2 from the germline V gene are MNHNY and SVGAGI (reference sequence). The ends lost 3 bases at V and 6 bases at J; junction bases unmatched: 6. The DNA of the CDR3 is TGTGCCAGCAGTTATCGGGACAGGGTCACCGAGCAGTACTTC. Encoded protein: CASSYRDRVTEQYF.

This clone was seen only once. J is TRBJ2-7 and V is TRBV18; perhaps TRBD1 as D (6 bases). The V gene lost 1 base and the J gene lost 5 bases, with 15 bases spanning the gap. Per the germline V gene, CDR1 is KGHSH and CDR2 is LQKENI. The length of the CDR3 is 15 residues. CDR3 nucleotides: TGTGCCAGCTCACCACGCACAGGGATTCGTAACGAGCAGTACTTC. It codes for CASSPRTGIRNEQYF.

The chain uses TRBV9 and TRBJ1-5; TRBD1 aligns across 8 bases. The ends lost 0 bases at V and 6 bases at J; junction bases unmatched: 2. The CDR3 loop spans 14 amino acids. CDR1 and CDR2 (germline): SGDLS, YYNGEE. DNA for the CDR3: TGTGCCAGCAGCGTAGGGACAGGGAGTCAGCCCCAGCATTTT. This sequence encodes CASSVGTGSQPQHF.

The J gene is TRBJ1-4, the V gene TRBV5-4; D not resolved. This CDR3 spans 15 amino acids. V lost 4 bases and J lost 0, with 10 bases in between. Germline V gives CDR1 SGHNT, CDR2 YYREEE (reference sequence). CDR3 nucleotide sequence: TGTGCCAGCAGCCCCGGGGTCACAACTAATGAAAAACTGTTTTTT. It yields the protein CASSPGVTTNEKLFF. The full variable domain, with the rest looked up from reference TRBV5-4 and TRBJ1-4, is ETGVTQSPTHLIKTRGQQVTLRCSSQSGHNTVSWYQQALGQGPQFIFQYYREEENGRGNFPPRFSGLQFPNYSSELNVNALELDDSALYLCASSPGVTTNEKLFFGSGTQLSVL.

The genes are TRBV18 and TRBJ2-1, with D perhaps TRBD1 (6 bases). V lost 4 bases and J 5 bases, leaving 18 bases between the germline ends. The CDR3 spans 16 residues. Germline CDR1 reads KGHSH; CDR2 reads LQKENI. The CDR3 loop reads CASSLTGSDGNNEQFF. In nucleotides, the CDR3 is TGTGCCAGCTCACTGACAGGATCTGACGGGAACAATGAGCAGTTCTTC.